This T cell receptor (beta chain) was recovered during a study of T-cell reconstitution after alpha-beta-depleted transplantation in children. Study-level findings and limits: Once a year had passed after transplant, T-cell counts and diversity came mostly from newly produced T cells. At around two months after transplant, the alpha-beta T cells were reportedly derived from several hundred expanded clones that came from non-depleted graft cells.

The table lists this clonotype with a few counts. The antigen remains undetermined. This sample's TCRbeta library carried unique molecular identifier barcodes. TCRdb reprocessed the PCR reads with MiXCR, giving one entry per CDR3 protein. The sample carries some 840,000 distinct CDR3 sequences, less than 20% recorded once. Trimming removed 6 bases at V and 1 base at J, with 12 bases between. Germline CDR1 DFQATT, CDR2 SNEGSKA (reference sequence). This CDR3 has 14 amino acids. This TCR was sampled from a male patient aged 5 to 17 who had a stem cell transplant for acute lymphoblastic leukemia, so the T cells may come from the graft donor. The chain recombines TRBV20-1 with TRBJ2-2; TRBD1 might be the D (6 bases). The specimen was PBMCs, mostly from graft donor cells, collected 360 days after TCRalphabeta/CD19-depleted stem cell transplant. Here the CDR3 DNA reads TGCAGTGCCCAGCAGGGACAGAACACCGGGGAGCTGTTTTTT. Its translation: CSAQQGQNTGELFF.